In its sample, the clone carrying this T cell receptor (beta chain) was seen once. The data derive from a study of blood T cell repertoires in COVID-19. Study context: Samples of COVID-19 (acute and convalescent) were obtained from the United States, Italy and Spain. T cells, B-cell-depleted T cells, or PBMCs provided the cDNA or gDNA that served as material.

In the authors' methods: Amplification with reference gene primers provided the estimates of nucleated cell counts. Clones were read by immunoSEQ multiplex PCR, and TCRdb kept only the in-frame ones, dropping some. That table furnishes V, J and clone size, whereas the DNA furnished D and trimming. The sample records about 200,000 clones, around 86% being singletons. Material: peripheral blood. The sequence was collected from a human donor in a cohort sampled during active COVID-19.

The CDR3 protein is CASSEQFNTGELFF. CDR3 DNA sequence: TGTGCCAGCAGTGAACAGTTTAACACCGGGGAGCTGTTTTTT. V is TRBV6-1 and J is TRBJ2-2; D is ambiguous. Germline CDR1 reads MNHNS; CDR2 reads SASEGT. Trimming pared 2 bases from V and 2 bases from J, leaving 6 bases between. The CDR3 sequence is 14 residues long.